Below, 8 T cell receptor beta chains from the same sample are listed, as sequenced in a study of PD-1 blockade in mismatch repair-deficient tumors. Only in-frame clones appear in the TCRdb table, and some are missing; sequencing was by immunoSEQ multiplex PCR. Of some 110,000 clones listed, roughly 80% were seen once; the top ten hold about 4.7%. This specimen was peripheral blood, taken approximately 14 months after starting pembrolizumab. Receptor source: an adult with mismatch repair-deficient cancer.

V usage is TRBV11-2 and J usage is TRBJ2-1, with D possibly TRBD2 on 5 matching bases. The CDR3 contains 15 residues. With 1 base removed from V and 9 bases from J, the gap between germline ends came to 16 bases. Germline V CDR1 and CDR2: SGHAT, FQNNGV. The CDR3 DNA reads as TGTGCCAGCAGCTTAGCTGCTTTGGCGGGCCCTGAGCAGTTCTTC. It is translated as CASSLAALAGPEQFF.

J is TRBJ2-5 and V is TRBV19, with D possibly matching TRBD2 (7 bases). V lost 9 bases and J 5 bases, leaving 19 bases between the germline ends. The CDR3 extends over 14 amino acids. The germline gives CDR1 LNHDA, CDR2 SQIVND (reference sequence). The CDR3: CASEQGGSGETQYF. In DNA, the CDR3 is TGTGCCAGCGAACAGGGCGGGAGCGGGGAGACCCAGTACTTC.

This clone was observed a single time. J is TRBJ1-5 and V is TRBV4-3; D is unclear. Trimming cost V 0 bases and J 9 bases, with 15 bases left between them. CDR1 LGHNA and CDR2 YSLEER come from the germline V gene. The CDR3 extends over 15 amino acids. For the CDR3, the DNA is TGCGCCAGCAGCCAAGATCGAGGAGCTTGGGGGCCCCAGCATTTT. This sequence encodes CASSQDRGAWGPQHF.

The chain recombines TRBV27 with TRBJ2-1; 15 bases agree with TRBD2. The CDR3 totals 20 residues. Germline V gene sequence: CDR1 MNHEY, CDR2 SMNVEV (reference sequence). V lost 0 bases and J lost 2; bases outside the gene matches: 8. In nucleotides, the CDR3 is TGTGCCAGCAGTTTATCGATTTTTGGACTAGCGGGAGGGCCCTACAATGAGCAGTTCTTC. Translated: CASSLSIFGLAGGPYNEQFF.

The chain is built from TRBV2 and TRBJ2-7, with no clear D. The CDR3 totals 15 residues. V lost 4 bases to trimming and J lost 2 bases, with 15 bases between them. Germline V lookup: CDR1 SNHLY, CDR2 FYNNEI. This chain's CDR3 is CASSAVAGRAYEQYF. The CDR3 DNA follows: TGTGCCAGCAGTGCGGTCGCAGGCAGAGCCTACGAGCAGTACTTC. Full variable domain (remainder filled in from reference TRBV2 and TRBJ2-7): EPEVTQTPSHQVTQMGQEVILRCVPISNHLYFYWYRQILGQKVEFLVSFYNNEISEKSEIFDDQFSVERPDGSNFTLKIRSTKLEDSAMYFCASSAVAGRAYEQYFGPGTRLTVT.

This chain uses TRBV5-4 with TRBJ2-1; D gene uncertain. CDR1 is SGHNT, CDR2 YYREEE, per germline (reference sequence). Trimming pared 2 bases from V and 7 bases from J, leaving 7 bases between. This CDR3 has 12 amino acids. The CDR3 sequence: CASSLIGNEQFF. CDR3 nucleotides: TGTGCCAGCAGCTTAATTGGTAATGAGCAGTTCTTC.

This rearrangement joins TRBV28 to TRBJ1-2; no definite D call. The CDR3 loop spans 13 amino acids. V was shortened by 5 bases and J by 1 base, with 8 bases between the two germline ends. The germline gives CDR1 MDHEN, CDR2 SYDVKM. For the CDR3, the DNA is TGTGCCAGCAGTCCGGGCCTTAACTATGGCTACACCTTC. This translates into CASSPGLNYGYTF.

V and J are TRBV18 and TRBJ2-1; possible D gene TRBD1, 5 bases. Germline V CDR1 and CDR2: KGHSH, LQKENI. This CDR3 spans 15 amino acids. Deletions cut 1 base from V and 0 bases from J, with 7 bases between. The CDR3 reads CASSPRQTSYNEQFF. The CDR3 bases are TGTGCCAGCTCACCACGACAGACCTCCTACAATGAGCAGTTCTTC.